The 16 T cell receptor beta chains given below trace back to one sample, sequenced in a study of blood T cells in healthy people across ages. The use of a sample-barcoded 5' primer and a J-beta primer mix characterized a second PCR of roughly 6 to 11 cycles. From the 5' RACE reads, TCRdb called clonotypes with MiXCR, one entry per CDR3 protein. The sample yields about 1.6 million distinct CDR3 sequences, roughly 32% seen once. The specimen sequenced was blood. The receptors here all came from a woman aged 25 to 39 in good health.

The CDR3 nucleotides read TGTGCCAGCAGCCAAAAGGACAGGGAGGGCACTGAAGCTTTCTTT. Translating gives CASSQKDREGTEAFF. The gene calls are TRBV4-2 and TRBJ1-1, with 8 bases that match TRBD1. The CDR3 contains 15 residues. The V gene's germline CDR1 is LGHNA and CDR2 YNFKEQ. J was trimmed by 4 bases and V by 2 bases; bases with no gene match: 6.

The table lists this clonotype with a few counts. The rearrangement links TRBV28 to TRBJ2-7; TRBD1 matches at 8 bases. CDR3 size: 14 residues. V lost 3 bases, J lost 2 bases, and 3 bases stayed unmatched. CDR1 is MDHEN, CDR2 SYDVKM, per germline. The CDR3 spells CASSFYRGAYEQYF. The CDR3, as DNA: TGTGCCAGCAGTTTTTACAGGGGGGCCTACGAGCAGTACTTC.

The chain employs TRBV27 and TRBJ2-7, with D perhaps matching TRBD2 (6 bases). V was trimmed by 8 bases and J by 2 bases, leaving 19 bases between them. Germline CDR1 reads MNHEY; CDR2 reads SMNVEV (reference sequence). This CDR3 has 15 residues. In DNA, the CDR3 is TGTGCCAGCTCCCAGGGCCAGCGGGTCCCCTACGAGCAGTACTTC. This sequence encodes CASSQGQRVPYEQYF.

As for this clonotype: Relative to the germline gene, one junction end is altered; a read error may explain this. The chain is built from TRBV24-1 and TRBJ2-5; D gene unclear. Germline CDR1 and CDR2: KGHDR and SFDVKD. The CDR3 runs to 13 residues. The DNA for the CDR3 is TGTACCACCAGTGATTTAATGAGGGAGACCCAGTACTTC. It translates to CTTSDLMRETQYF.

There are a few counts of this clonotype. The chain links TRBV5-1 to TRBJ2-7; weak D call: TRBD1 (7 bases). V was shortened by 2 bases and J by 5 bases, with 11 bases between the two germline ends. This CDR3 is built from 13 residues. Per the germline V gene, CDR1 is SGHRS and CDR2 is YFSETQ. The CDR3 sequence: CASSFDREDEQYF. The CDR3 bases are TGCGCCAGCAGCTTTGACAGGGAGGACGAGCAGTACTTC.

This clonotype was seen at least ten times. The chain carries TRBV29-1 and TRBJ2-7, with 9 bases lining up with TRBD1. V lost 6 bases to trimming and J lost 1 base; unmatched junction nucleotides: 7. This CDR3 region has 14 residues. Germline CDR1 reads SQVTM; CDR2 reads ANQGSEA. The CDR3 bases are TGCAGCGTCGCCGGACAGGGGCTATCCTACGAGCAGTACTTC. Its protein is CSVAGQGLSYEQYF.

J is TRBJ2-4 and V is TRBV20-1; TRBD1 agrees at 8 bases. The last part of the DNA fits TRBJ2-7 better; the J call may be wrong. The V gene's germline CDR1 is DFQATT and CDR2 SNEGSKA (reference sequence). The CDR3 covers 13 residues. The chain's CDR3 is CSVPQGTGGEQYF. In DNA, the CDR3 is TGCAGTGTCCCCCAGGGGACAGGCGGCGAGCAGTACTTC.

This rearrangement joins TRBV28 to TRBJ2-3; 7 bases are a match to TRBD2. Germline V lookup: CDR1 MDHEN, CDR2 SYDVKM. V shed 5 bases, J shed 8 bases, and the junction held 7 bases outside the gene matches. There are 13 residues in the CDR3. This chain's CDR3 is CASSRGGLGTQYF. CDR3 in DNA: TGTGCCAGCAGTCGGGGAGGGTTGGGTACGCAGTATTTT.

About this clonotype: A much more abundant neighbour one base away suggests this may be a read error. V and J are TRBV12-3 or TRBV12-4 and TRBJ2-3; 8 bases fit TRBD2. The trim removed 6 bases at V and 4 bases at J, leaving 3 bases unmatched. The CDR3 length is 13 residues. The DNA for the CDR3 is TGTGCCAGCAGGAAGACTAGCGCAGATACGCAGTATTTT. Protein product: CASRKTSADTQYF.

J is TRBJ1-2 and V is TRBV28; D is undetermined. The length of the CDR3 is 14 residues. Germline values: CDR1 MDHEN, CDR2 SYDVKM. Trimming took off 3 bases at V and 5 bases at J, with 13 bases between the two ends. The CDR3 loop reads CASSFLGESYGYTF. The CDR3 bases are TGTGCCAGCAGTTTCCTTGGGGAATCGTATGGCTACACCTTC.

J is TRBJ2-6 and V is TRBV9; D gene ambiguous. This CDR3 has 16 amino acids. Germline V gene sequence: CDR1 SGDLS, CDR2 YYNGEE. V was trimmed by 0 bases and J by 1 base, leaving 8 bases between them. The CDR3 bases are TGTGCCAGCAGCGTAGGTGTAAATTCTGGGGCCAACGTCCTGACTTTC. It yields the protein CASSVGVNSGANVLTF.

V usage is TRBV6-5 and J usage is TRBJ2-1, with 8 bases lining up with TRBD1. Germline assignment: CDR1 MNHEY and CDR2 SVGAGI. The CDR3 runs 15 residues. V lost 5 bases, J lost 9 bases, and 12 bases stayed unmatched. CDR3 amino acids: CASSHDNRGILEQFF. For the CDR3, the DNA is TGTGCCAGCAGTCACGATAACAGGGGGATACTTGAGCAGTTCTTC.

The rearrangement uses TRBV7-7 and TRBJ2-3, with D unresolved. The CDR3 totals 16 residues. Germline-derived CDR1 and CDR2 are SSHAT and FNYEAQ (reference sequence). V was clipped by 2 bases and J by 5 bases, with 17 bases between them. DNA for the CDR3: TGTGCCAGCAGCTTATTTCTCTATGGCGATTTAGATACGCAGTATTTT. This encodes CASSLFLYGDLDTQYF.

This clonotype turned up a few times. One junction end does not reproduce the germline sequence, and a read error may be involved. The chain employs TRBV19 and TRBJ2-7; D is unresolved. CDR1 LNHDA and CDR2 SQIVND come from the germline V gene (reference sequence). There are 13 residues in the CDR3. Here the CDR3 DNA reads TGTGCCAGTAGAGATCAAAGCTCCTCCGAGCAGTACTTC. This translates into CASRDQSSSEQYF.

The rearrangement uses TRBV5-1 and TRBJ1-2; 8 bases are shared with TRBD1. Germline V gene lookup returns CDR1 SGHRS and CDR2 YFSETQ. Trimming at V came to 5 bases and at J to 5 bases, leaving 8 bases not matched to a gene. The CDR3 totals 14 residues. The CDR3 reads CASSNGQGTYGYTF. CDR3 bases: TGCGCCAGCAGTAATGGACAGGGCACATATGGCTACACCTTC.

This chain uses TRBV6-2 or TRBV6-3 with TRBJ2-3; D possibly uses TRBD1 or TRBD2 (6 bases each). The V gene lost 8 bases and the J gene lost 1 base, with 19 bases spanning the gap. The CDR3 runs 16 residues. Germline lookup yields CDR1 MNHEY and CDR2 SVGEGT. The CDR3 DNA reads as TGTGCCAGCGGATTCGGCGGGACATACGGCACAGATACGCAGTATTTT. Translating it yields CASGFGGTYGTDTQYF.